This T cell receptor beta chain appears in the sequencing data of a study of human T cells and chemical hapten exposure. At the level of the study: Minor volume differences among pooled libraries chiefly drove per-sample TCR yield variation.

Overall study findings and caveats: Compared to controls, expanded TCRs made significantly more large clusters of similar CDR3s.

There are 13 residues in the CDR3. Germline CDR1 and CDR2: SQVTM and ANQGSEA. V lost 7 bases to trimming and J lost 6 bases, with 17 bases between them. Time point here: pre-sensitization, week 0. Treatment defined: therapeutic diphenylcyclopropenone sensitization with weekly scalp DPC. Sequencing started from total RNA isolated from unfractionated whole blood. TCRdb reprocessed the RACE reads via MiXCR and lists one record per CDR3 protein. This repertoire shows about 34,000 distinct CDR3 sequences, 9% to 12% found once; its top ten account for around 25%. This clonotype occurred many times. Antigen specificity is unknown.

The material was whole blood, obtained in connection with sensitization to the hapten diphenylcyclopropenone (DPC). This TCR derives from a man aged 45-60 years with alopecia areata. Some clones in this sample may be carry-over from other donors' samples. This chain uses TRBV29-1 with TRBJ2-3; tentatively, D is TRBD2 (6 bases). The CDR3 DNA reads TGCAGCGGCGAGGGGCGGGATGGCGATACGCAGTATTTT. Translated, it gives CSGEGRDGDTQYF.